Each of the 14 T cell receptor beta chains below was sequenced from the same sample in a study of shared clonotypes between healthy human individuals. Sequencing used immunoSEQ multiplex PCR; TCRdb keeps in-frame clones, though not all of them. The sample lists roughly 2.2 million clones; under 95% were seen once. Sequencing used naive CD4+ T cells from PBMCs. This sample's subset: CD45RA+ positively selected. These receptors all stem from a man aged 18 to 35 in good health. Some clones in this sample may be carry-over from other donors' samples.

This clone has more than one count but fewer than ten. The same CDR3 arises from other DNA sequences in this sample as well. The chain uses TRBV2 and TRBJ2-3; 8 bases line up with TRBD1. Germline trimming cut 3 bases from V and 1 base from J; bases unmatched to any gene: 0. Germline V gene data show CDR1 as SNHLY and CDR2 as FYNNEI. The CDR3 has 14 residues. CDR3 DNA sequence: TGTGCCAGCAGTGAGGACAGGGGCACAGATACGCAGTATTTT. It codes for CASSEDRGTDTQYF. The entire variable domain, with the rest obtained from reference TRBV2 and TRBJ2-3, is as follows: EPEVTQTPSHQVTQMGQEVILRCVPISNHLYFYWYRQILGQKVEFLVSFYNNEISEKSEIFDDQFSVERPDGSNFTLKIRSTKLEDSAMYFCASSEDRGTDTQYFGPGTRLTVL.

Notes on this clone: An end of the junction does not agree with germline; a read error may underlie this. V gene TRBV28 combines with J gene TRBJ1-6; unclear D gene. The CDR3 loop spans 11 amino acids. Germline V gene data show CDR1 as MDHEN and CDR2 as SYDVKM. This chain's CDR3 is CASSLGVSSFF. The DNA of the CDR3 is TGTGCCAGCAGTTTAGGAGTCTCCTCTTTCTTT.

This clone was seen a few times. J is TRBJ1-1 and V is TRBV14, with a tentative D call TRBD1 (6 bases). V lost 4 bases, J lost 8 bases, and 14 bases lay in between. The CDR3 length is 13 residues. The germline V gene encodes CDR1 SGHDN and CDR2 FVKESK. The CDR3 region has the DNA TGTGCCAGCAGCCTCCTGGACAGCCTCGAAGCTTTCTTT. Encoded protein: CASSLLDSLEAFF. Variable domain in full (rest from reference TRBV14 and TRBJ1-1): EAGVTQFPSHSVIEKGQTVTLRCDPISGHDNLYWYRRVMGKEIKFLLHFVKESKQDESGMPNNRFLAERTGGTYSTLKVQPAELEDSGVYFCASSLLDSLEAFFGQGTRLTVV.

CDR3 loop: CASSLASGSSGFYNEQFF. The CDR3 DNA follows: TGCGCCAGCAGCTTAGCTAGCGGGAGTTCCGGGTTTTACAATGAGCAGTTCTTC. The rearrangement joins TRBV5-1 to TRBJ2-1; 10 nucleotides line up with TRBD2. The CDR3 consists of 18 residues. Per the germline V gene, CDR1 is SGHRS and CDR2 is YFSETQ. The junction had 12 bases not matched to a gene; V was cut back by 2 bases and J by 4 bases.

The chain joins TRBV9 to TRBJ2-2; no definite D call. From germline, CDR1 is SGDLS and CDR2 YYNGEE. V was pared by 1 base and J by 1 base, with 8 bases between. The CDR3 totals 15 residues. The chain's CDR3 is CASSVRVGNTGELFF. CDR3 nucleotide sequence: TGTGCCAGCAGCGTAAGAGTTGGGAACACCGGGGAGCTGTTTTTT.

The CDR3 DNA reads TGTGCCAGCTCACCAGGACTAGCGGGTTTAAACTACGAGCAGTACTTC. This codes for CASSPGLAGLNYEQYF. The chain recombines TRBV18 with TRBJ2-7, with 11 nucleotides matching TRBD2. The V gene end was trimmed by 2 bases and the J gene end by 3 bases; junction bases not matched to a gene: 6. This CDR3 region has 16 residues. The germline CDR1 and CDR2 sequences are KGHSH and LQKENI. Complete variable domain (other parts from reference TRBV18 and TRBJ2-7): NAGVMQNPRHLVRRRGQEARLRCSPMKGHSHVYWYRQLPEEGLKFMVYLQKENIIDESGMPKERFSAEFPKEGPSILRIQQVVRGDSAAYFCASSPGLAGLNYEQYFGPGTRLTVT.

CDR3 coding DNA: TGCGCCAGCAGCTTGCCCGGACTAGCGAGGGGCCCCGAGCAGTTCTTC. It yields the protein CASSLPGLARGPEQFF. This chain links TRBV5-1 with TRBJ2-1, with 9 bases fitting TRBD2. The CDR3 has 16 residues. V was clipped by 1 base and J by 10 bases; unmatched bases: 12. The V gene's germline CDR1 is SGHRS and CDR2 YFSETQ.

The chain joins TRBV10-2 to TRBJ2-1; D may match TRBD1 or TRBD2 (5 bases each). The CDR3 sequence is 15 residues long. The V gene's germline CDR1 is WSHSY and CDR2 SAAADI. The ends were cut back, 8 bases at V and 6 bases at J, with 20 bases in the middle. The DNA of the CDR3 is TGCGCCAGCTCCGTCCTAGCCAGGGTGGGCAATGAGCAGTTCTTC. Translated, it gives CASSVLARVGNEQFF.

The table lists this clone with a count of one. The chain combines TRBV10-1 with TRBJ2-3; D gene uncertain. Germline loops: CDR1 WNHNN, CDR2 SYGVQD (reference sequence). V gave up 5 bases and J gave up 5 bases, with 8 bases separating them. The CDR3 sequence is 12 residues long. This chain's CDR3 is CASSHIGDTQYF. For the CDR3, the DNA is TGCGCCAGCAGTCACATCGGAGATACGCAGTATTTT.

CDR3 nucleotides: TGCGCCAGCAGCTTGCAAGGGGGCGTCACAGATACGCAGTATTTT. As protein: CASSLQGGVTDTQYF. The chain combines TRBV5-1 with TRBJ2-3; 7 bases are a match to TRBD1. The length of the CDR3 is 15 residues. Germline values: CDR1 SGHRS, CDR2 YFSETQ. With V trimmed by 1 base and J by 2 bases, 4 bases remained unmatched.

V is TRBV2 and J is TRBJ2-7, with no clear D. Germline CDR1 SNHLY, CDR2 FYNNEI. The CDR3 is made up of 14 amino acids. V was pared by 11 bases and J by 0 bases, with 17 bases between. The CDR3 loop reads CALTQTAGSYEQYF. The CDR3 DNA follows: TGTGCCCTGACCCAAACGGCCGGCTCCTACGAGCAGTACTTC.

This chain links TRBV30 with TRBJ1-1; 7 bases match TRBD1. V gave up 0 bases and J gave up 9 bases; unmatched junction bases: 7. Germline CDR1 and CDR2: GTSNPN and SVGIG (reference sequence). The CDR3 is 13 residues long. CDR3 in DNA: TGTGCCTGGAGTGTACTGTCAGGGGGGAAAGCTTTCTTT. Its translation: CAWSVLSGGKAFF.

The chain uses TRBV6-4 and TRBJ1-3, with a possible D match to TRBD1 (5 bases). Germline lookup yields CDR1 MRHNA and CDR2 SNTAGT. The CDR3 consists of 15 residues. Trimming shortened V by 2 bases and J by 2 bases, and 10 bases separated the two germline ends. CDR3 in amino acids: CASSDTAGPGNTIYF. CDR3 DNA: TGTGCCAGCAGTGACACCGCGGGGCCTGGAAACACCATATATTTT.

This rearrangement joins TRBV2 to TRBJ2-7, with TRBD1 identical over 8 bases. From germline, CDR1 is SNHLY and CDR2 FYNNEI. Losses at the gene ends were 2 bases for V and 3 bases for J; bases not matched to a gene: 6. This CDR3 is built from 15 residues. DNA for the CDR3: TGTGCCAGCAGTGAAAGCGGACAGGGAGTCTACGAGCAGTACTTC. It translates to CASSESGQGVYEQYF.